The text below deals with one T cell receptor beta chain. What it binds is not known. This entry belongs to a study of T cell repertoires in cytomegalovirus infection. Looking at the study overall: Both CMV infection and a matching HLA type were indicated by public TCR beta signatures. Broader study findings: HLA-C-restricted CMV clonotypes gave the most frequent clonotype in two of eight donors.

TCRdb reprocessed the reads via MiXCR and lists one record per CDR3 protein. Of about 920,000 distinct CDR3 sequences in the sample, approximately 30% were seen once. The CDR3 contains 14 residues. The germline V and J ends were trimmed by 0 bases and 5 bases, with 10 bases remaining between them. Germline values: CDR1 MNHEY, CDR2 SMNVEV (reference sequence). The sample in question was cultured CD8+ T cells from PBMCs, obtained from culture after CMV antigen stimulation. The chain joins TRBV27 to TRBJ2-5, with D unclear. The source is a human donor in good health (CMV status not recorded). Some clones in this sample may be carry-over from other donors' samples. The CDR3 DNA reads as TGTGCCAGCAGTTTATCGCCAGGCTGGGAGACCCAGTACTTC. Amino acid sequence: CASSLSPGWETQYF.